These T cell receptor beta chains were read from a single sample in a study of Graves' ophthalmopathy and Graves' hyperthyroidism. TCRdb used MiXCR to reprocess the multiplex PCR reads, holding one entry per CDR3 protein. There are approximately 460,000 distinct CDR3 sequences in the sample; over 13% occur only once, and 9.8% lies in the top ten. Sample: blood. These receptors all stem from a woman aged 25 to 39 with Graves' ophthalmopathy. Each CDR3 is given with its conserved first and last residue. Each record gives: clone size, D gene, V gene, J gene, CDR3 DNA, CDR3 protein. A D gene is named only where the DNA matches it firmly. Not all rows give a size; the values are once, few, many and, for expanded clones, a class.

abundance: -
d_gene: -
v_gene: TRBV7-9
j_gene: TRBJ2-1
CDR3nt: TGTGCCAGCAGCTCGGACGGGATTAGGCATGAGCAGTTCTTC
CDR3aa: CASSSDGIRHEQFF

abundance: many
d_gene: -
v_gene: TRBV30
j_gene: TRBJ1-3
CDR3nt: TGTGCCTGGAGTGATTCTCGGACGGCCTCTGGAAACACCATATATTTT
CDR3aa: CAWSDSRTASGNTIYF

abundance: -
d_gene: -
v_gene: TRBV6-2/TRBV6-3
j_gene: TRBJ1-2
CDR3nt: TGTGCCAGCAGTTACCAGCGGAACTATGGCTACACCTTC
CDR3aa: CASSYQRNYGYTF

abundance: many
d_gene: -
v_gene: TRBV28
j_gene: TRBJ1-5
CDR3nt: TGTGCCAGCAGCTTACGGGGTGGTCAGCCCCAGCATTTT
CDR3aa: CASSLRGGQPQHF

abundance: many
d_gene: TRBD1
v_gene: TRBV12-3/TRBV12-4
j_gene: TRBJ1-1
CDR3nt: TGTGCCAGTGTACAGGGGGACACTGAAGCTTTCTTT
CDR3aa: CASVQGDTEAFF

abundance: many
d_gene: -
v_gene: TRBV6-1
j_gene: TRBJ1-2
CDR3nt: TGTGCCAGCAGTGAATACGCCGTTAACTATGGCTACACCTTC
CDR3aa: CASSEYAVNYGYTF

abundance: many
d_gene: -
v_gene: TRBV28
j_gene: TRBJ1-2
CDR3nt: TGTGCCAGCAGTGGAGAATCCTATGGCTACACCTTC
CDR3aa: CASSGESYGYTF

abundance: many
d_gene: -
v_gene: TRBV29-1
j_gene: TRBJ2-5
CDR3nt: TGCAGCGTTGAACTTCGGGAGACCCAGTACTTC
CDR3aa: CSVELRETQYF

abundance: -
d_gene: TRBD2
v_gene: TRBV27
j_gene: TRBJ2-5
CDR3nt: TGTGCCAGCAGTTTATATGCACCCTCGGGACTAGCGGGGGGAATTGGAGCGACCCAGTACTTC
CDR3aa: CASSLYAPSGLAGGIGATQYF

abundance: -
d_gene: TRBD2
v_gene: TRBV20-1
j_gene: TRBJ2-1
CDR3nt: TGCAGTGCTAGTTTCGGCGGGGGGCCCCACAATGAGCAGTTCTTC
CDR3aa: CSASFGGGPHNEQFF

abundance: many
d_gene: -
v_gene: TRBV24-1
j_gene: TRBJ1-2
CDR3nt: TGTGCCACCAGTTCGACAGGCGGCTCCAACTATGGCTACACCTTC
CDR3aa: CATSSTGGSNYGYTF

abundance: few
d_gene: -
v_gene: TRBV6-1
j_gene: TRBJ2-7
CDR3nt: TGTGCCAGCAGTGAAGAAGAAGGACAGTCCTACGAGCAGTACTTC
CDR3aa: CASSEEEGQSYEQYF

abundance: -
d_gene: -
v_gene: TRBV18
j_gene: TRBJ1-1
CDR3nt: TGTGCCAGCCCCGAGTCGGGTTCTGAAGCTTTCTTT
CDR3aa: CASPESGSEAFF

abundance: many
d_gene: -
v_gene: TRBV20-1
j_gene: TRBJ1-1
CDR3nt: TGCAGTGCTAGAGGAGTGGAGGGAACTGAAGCTTTCTTT
CDR3aa: CSARGVEGTEAFF

abundance: many
d_gene: TRBD1
v_gene: TRBV15
j_gene: TRBJ1-1
CDR3nt: TGTGCCACCAAAGGGACAGTGGGGGAGACTGAAGCTTTCTTT
CDR3aa: CATKGTVGETEAFF

abundance: many
d_gene: -
v_gene: TRBV10-3
j_gene: TRBJ1-2
CDR3nt: TGTGCCATCACAACAGGGAGCTATGGCTACACCTTC
CDR3aa: CAITTGSYGYTF

abundance: few
d_gene: -
v_gene: TRBV6-5
j_gene: TRBJ2-5
CDR3nt: TGTGCCAGCAGTTACACCCTCCCTCGGGCCCAGTACTTC
CDR3aa: CASSYTLPRAQYF

abundance: many
d_gene: -
v_gene: TRBV28
j_gene: TRBJ1-5
CDR3nt: TGTGCCAGCAGTCCTCAGTGGGGGGGGCCCCAGCATTTT
CDR3aa: CASSPQWGGPQHF

abundance: many
d_gene: -
v_gene: TRBV12-3/TRBV12-4
j_gene: TRBJ2-7
CDR3nt: TGTGCCAGCAGTCCCCGGACACTAGTCGCCTACGAGCAGTACTTC
CDR3aa: CASSPRTLVAYEQYF

abundance: many
d_gene: -
v_gene: TRBV6-5
j_gene: TRBJ1-5
CDR3nt: TGTGCCAGCAGTTACAAAGGCGCTCCGGAGTATCAGCCCCAGCATTTT
CDR3aa: CASSYKGAPEYQPQHF

abundance: many
d_gene: -
v_gene: TRBV4-1
j_gene: TRBJ1-1
CDR3nt: TGCGCCAGCAGCCAAGGGTTGAGGGGGGTTGAAGCTTTCTTT
CDR3aa: CASSQGLRGVEAFF

abundance: many
d_gene: -
v_gene: TRBV7-2
j_gene: TRBJ1-2
CDR3nt: TGTGCCAGCAGCCCCCGCCGGCGGGGCTACACCTTC
CDR3aa: CASSPRRRGYTF

abundance: many
d_gene: -
v_gene: TRBV6-1
j_gene: TRBJ1-5
CDR3nt: TGTGCCAGCAGTGAAAGGGCAGGGCGGAACAATCAGCCCCAGCATTTT
CDR3aa: CASSERAGRNNQPQHF

abundance: few
d_gene: -
v_gene: TRBV5-1
j_gene: TRBJ2-5
CDR3nt: TGCGCCAGCACCTTACAGCAACCGCAAGAGACCCAGTACTTC
CDR3aa: CASTLQQPQETQYF

abundance: -
d_gene: TRBD1
v_gene: TRBV4-2
j_gene: TRBJ2-4
CDR3nt: TGTGCCAGCAGCCAAGACCTAAGGGGGGTCCGACAGGGGATCTTC
CDR3aa: CASSQDLRGVRQGIF

abundance: many
d_gene: TRBD1
v_gene: TRBV20-1
j_gene: TRBJ1-1
CDR3nt: TGCAGTGCTCTCTCAGGGGGCGGTTACACTGAAGCTTTCTTT
CDR3aa: CSALSGGGYTEAFF

abundance: many
d_gene: -
v_gene: TRBV10-2
j_gene: TRBJ2-7
CDR3nt: TGCGCCAGCAGTGAGTCCCCAGGGAGCGTCTACGAGCAGTACTTC
CDR3aa: CASSESPGSVYEQYF

abundance: many
d_gene: -
v_gene: TRBV6-5
j_gene: TRBJ1-1
CDR3nt: TGTGCCAGCAGTTTAGCAGGACAGCCCTACACTGAAGCTTTCTTT
CDR3aa: CASSLAGQPYTEAFF

abundance: many
d_gene: -
v_gene: TRBV12-3/TRBV12-4
j_gene: TRBJ1-3
CDR3nt: TGTGCCAGCAGTCCAGACCGAGGGAACACCATATATTTT
CDR3aa: CASSPDRGNTIYF

abundance: many
d_gene: -
v_gene: TRBV29-1
j_gene: TRBJ2-7
CDR3nt: TGCAGCGTTGAAACACGGGGGAGCTCCTACGAGCAGTACTTC
CDR3aa: CSVETRGSSYEQYF

abundance: many
d_gene: -
v_gene: TRBV11-2
j_gene: TRBJ1-1
CDR3nt: TGTGCCAGCAGCTTACTACCCCTGACAGGAGCGCACGTAGCTTTCTTT
CDR3aa: CASSLLPLTGAHVAFF

abundance: many
d_gene: -
v_gene: TRBV30
j_gene: TRBJ1-2
CDR3nt: TGTGCCTGGAGTCTTACTGACAGCATCTATGGCTACACCTTC
CDR3aa: CAWSLTDSIYGYTF